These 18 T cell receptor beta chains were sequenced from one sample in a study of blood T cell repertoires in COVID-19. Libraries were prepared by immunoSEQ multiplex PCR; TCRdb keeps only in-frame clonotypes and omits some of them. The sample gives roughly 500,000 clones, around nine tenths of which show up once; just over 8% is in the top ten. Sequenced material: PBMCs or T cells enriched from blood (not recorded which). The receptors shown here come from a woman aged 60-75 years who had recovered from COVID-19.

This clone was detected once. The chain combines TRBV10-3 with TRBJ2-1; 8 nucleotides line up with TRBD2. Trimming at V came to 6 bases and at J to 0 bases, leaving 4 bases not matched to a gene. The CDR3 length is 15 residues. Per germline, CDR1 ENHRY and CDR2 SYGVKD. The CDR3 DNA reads TGTGCCATCAGCCCCGGGACTAGCTCCTACAATGAGCAGTTCTTC. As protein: CAISPGTSSYNEQFF.

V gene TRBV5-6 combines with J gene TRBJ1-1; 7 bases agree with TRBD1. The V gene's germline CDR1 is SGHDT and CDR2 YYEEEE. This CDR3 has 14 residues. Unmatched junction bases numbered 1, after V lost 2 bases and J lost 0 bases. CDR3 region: CASSFQGVNTEAFF. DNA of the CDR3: TGTGCCAGCAGCTTTCAGGGGGTGAACACTGAAGCTTTCTTT.

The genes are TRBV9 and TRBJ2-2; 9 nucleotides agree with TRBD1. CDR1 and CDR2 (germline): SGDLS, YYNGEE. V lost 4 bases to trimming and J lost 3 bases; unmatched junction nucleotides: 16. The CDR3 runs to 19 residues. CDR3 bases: TGTGCCAGCAGCCTACCAGGGGACAGGGATAAGGAAGACACCGGGGAGCTGTTTTTT. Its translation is CASSLPGDRDKEDTGELFF.

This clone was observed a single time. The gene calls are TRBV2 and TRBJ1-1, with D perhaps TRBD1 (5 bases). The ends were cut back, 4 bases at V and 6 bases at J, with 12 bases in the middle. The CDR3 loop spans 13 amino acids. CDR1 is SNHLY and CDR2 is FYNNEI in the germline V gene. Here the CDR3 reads CASSVLEGAEAFF. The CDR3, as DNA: TGTGCCAGCAGTGTATTAGAAGGGGCTGAAGCTTTCTTT.

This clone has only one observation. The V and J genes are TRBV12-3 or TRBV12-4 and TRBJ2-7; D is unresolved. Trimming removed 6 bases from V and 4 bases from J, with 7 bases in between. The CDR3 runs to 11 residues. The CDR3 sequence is CASRNHYEQYF. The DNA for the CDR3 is TGTGCCAGCAGAAATCATTACGAGCAGTACTTC.

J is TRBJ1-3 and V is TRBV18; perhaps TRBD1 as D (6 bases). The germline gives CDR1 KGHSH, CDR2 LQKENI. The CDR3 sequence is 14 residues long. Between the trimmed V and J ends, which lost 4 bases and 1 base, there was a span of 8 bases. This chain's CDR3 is CASSRDISGNTIYF. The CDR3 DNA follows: TGTGCCAGCTCACGGGACATTTCTGGAAACACCATATATTTT.

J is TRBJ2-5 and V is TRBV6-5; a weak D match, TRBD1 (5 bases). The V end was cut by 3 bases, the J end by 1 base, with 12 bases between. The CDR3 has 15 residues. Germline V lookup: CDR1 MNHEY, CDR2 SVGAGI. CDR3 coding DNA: TGTGCCAGCAGTTATGTTAGAACAGGCCAAGAGACCCAGTACTTC. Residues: CASSYVRTGQETQYF.

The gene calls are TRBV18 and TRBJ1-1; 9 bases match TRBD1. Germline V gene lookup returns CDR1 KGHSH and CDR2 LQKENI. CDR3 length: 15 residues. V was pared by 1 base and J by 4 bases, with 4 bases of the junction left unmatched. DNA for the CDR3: TGTGCCAGCTCACCACTAGTGACAGGGGGCACTGAAGCTTTCTTT. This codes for CASSPLVTGGTEAFF.

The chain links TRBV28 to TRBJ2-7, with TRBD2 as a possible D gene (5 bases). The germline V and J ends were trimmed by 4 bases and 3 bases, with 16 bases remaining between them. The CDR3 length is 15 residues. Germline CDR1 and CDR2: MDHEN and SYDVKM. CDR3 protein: CASSSNKGLFYEQYV. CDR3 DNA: TGTGCCAGCAGTTCCAATAAAGGACTCTTCTACGAGCAGTACGTC.

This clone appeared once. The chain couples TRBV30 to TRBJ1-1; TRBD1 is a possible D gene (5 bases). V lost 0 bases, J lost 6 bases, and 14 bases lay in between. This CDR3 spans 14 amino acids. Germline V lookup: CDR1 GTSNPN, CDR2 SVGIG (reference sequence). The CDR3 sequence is CAWSVLWGVAEAFF. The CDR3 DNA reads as TGTGCCTGGAGTGTACTTTGGGGGGTGGCTGAAGCTTTCTTT.

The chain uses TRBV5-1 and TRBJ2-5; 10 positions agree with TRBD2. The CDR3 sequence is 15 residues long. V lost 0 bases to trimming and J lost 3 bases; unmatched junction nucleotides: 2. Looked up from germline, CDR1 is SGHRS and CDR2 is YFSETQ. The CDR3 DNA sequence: TGCGCCAGCAGCTTGGCTAGCGGGGGAAAAGAGACCCAGTACTTC. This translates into CASSLASGGKETQYF.

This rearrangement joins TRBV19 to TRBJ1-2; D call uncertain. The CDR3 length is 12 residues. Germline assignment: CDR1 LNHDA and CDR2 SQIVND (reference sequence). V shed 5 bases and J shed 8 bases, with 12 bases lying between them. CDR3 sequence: CASSWLNGGYTF. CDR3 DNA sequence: TGTGCCAGTAGTTGGCTAAACGGGGGCTACACCTTC.

The CDR3 sequence: CASSLVQGSFGELFF. CDR3 DNA: TGTGCCAGCAGCTTAGTTCAGGGCTCATTTGGGGAGCTGTTTTTT. The rearrangement links TRBV11-2 to TRBJ2-2, with a tentative D call TRBD1 (5 bases). V lost 1 base and J 8 bases, leaving 14 bases between the germline ends. This CDR3 is 15 amino acids long. Per the germline V gene, CDR1 is SGHAT and CDR2 is FQNNGV.

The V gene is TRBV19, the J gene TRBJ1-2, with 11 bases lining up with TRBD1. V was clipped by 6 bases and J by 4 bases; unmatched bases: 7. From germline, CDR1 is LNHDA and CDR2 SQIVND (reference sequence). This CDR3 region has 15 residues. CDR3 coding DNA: TGTGCCAGTAGCAGGACAGGGGGCATCGGCTATGGCTACACCTTC. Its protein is CASSRTGGIGYGYTF.

The CDR3 region has the DNA TGTGCCAGCAGCGTCAGCGGGGCTTCCTACGAGCAGTACTTC. This sequence encodes CASSVSGASYEQYF. The chain combines TRBV9 with TRBJ2-7; 7 positions agree with TRBD2. The germline CDR1 and CDR2 sequences are SGDLS and YYNGEE. The CDR3 has 14 residues. V trimming: 2 bases; J trimming: 1 base; junction bases outside the gene matches: 3.

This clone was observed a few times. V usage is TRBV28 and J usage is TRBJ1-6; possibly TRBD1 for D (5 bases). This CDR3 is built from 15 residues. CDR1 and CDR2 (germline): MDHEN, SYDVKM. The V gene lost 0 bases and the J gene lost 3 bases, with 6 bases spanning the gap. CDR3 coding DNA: TGTGCCAGCAGTTTATGGGGGCGCTATAATTCACCCCTCCACTTT. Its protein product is CASSLWGRYNSPLHF.

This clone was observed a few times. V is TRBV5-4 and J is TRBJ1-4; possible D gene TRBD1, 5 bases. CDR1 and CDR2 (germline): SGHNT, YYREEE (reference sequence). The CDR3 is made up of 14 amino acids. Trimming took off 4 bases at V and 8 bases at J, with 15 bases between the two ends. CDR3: CASSLYRTREKLFF. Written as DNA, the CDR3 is TGTGCCAGCAGCCTTTATAGGACAAGAGAAAAACTGTTTTTT.

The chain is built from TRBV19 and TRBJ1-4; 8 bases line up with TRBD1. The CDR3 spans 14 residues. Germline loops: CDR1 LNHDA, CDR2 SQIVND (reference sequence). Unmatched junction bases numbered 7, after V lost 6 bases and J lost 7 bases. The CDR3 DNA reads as TGTGCCAGTAGGACGACAGGGGTAGGTGAAAAACTGTTTTTT. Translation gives CASRTTGVGEKLFF.